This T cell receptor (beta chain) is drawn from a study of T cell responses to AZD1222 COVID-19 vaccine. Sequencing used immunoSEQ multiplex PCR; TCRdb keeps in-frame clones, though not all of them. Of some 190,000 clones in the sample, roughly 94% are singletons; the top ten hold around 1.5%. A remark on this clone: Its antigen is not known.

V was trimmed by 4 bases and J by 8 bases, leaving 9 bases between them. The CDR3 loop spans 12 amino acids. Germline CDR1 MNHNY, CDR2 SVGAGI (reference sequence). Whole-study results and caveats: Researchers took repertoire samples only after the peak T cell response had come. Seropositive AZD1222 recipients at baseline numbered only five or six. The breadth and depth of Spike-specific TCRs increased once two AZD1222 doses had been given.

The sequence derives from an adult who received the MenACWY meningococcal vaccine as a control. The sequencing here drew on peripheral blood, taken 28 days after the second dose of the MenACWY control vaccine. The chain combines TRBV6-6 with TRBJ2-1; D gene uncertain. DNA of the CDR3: TGTGCCAGCAGTTCTACTACATATGAGCAGTTCTTC. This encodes CASSSTTYEQFF.